These 30 T cell receptor beta chains share one sample of origin, sequenced in a study of T cell repertoires in cytomegalovirus infection. From the reads, TCRdb called clonotypes with MiXCR, one entry per CDR3 protein. Among roughly 990,000 distinct CDR3 sequences, 30% to 40% were seen once, and the ten largest hold more than 13%. No cognate antigen is known for these TCRs. The specimen comprised cultured CD8+ T cells from PBMCs, sampled from culture after CMV antigen stimulation. The receptors derive from a human donor in good health (CMV status not recorded). Some clones in this sample may be carry-over from other donors' samples.

This clonotype was found once. The CDR3, as DNA: TGTGCCAGCACCGAACGGACAGGGCCAGTCCGAGCCTCTAACTATGGCTACACCTTC. This codes for CASTERTGPVRASNYGYTF. The chain links TRBV6-6 to TRBJ1-2; 8 nucleotides match TRBD1. V lost 7 bases to trimming and J lost 0 bases; unmatched junction nucleotides: 19. CDR3 size: 19 residues. The germline V gene has CDR1 MNHNY and CDR2 SVGAGI (reference sequence).

V gene TRBV7-9 combines with J gene TRBJ1-1; 11 nucleotides align to TRBD1. With 6 bases clipped from V and 3 bases from J, the junction kept 6 bases outside the gene matches. CDR1 is SEHNR and CDR2 is FQNEAQ in the germline V gene (reference sequence). The CDR3 consists of 15 residues. CDR3 DNA sequence: TGTGCCAGCAGGGACAGGGGGCCGTTAGACACTGAAGCTTTCTTT. This gives the protein CASRDRGPLDTEAFF.

This clonotype has just one count. The chain is built from TRBV15 and TRBJ2-2, with 7 positions matching TRBD2. Trimming took 4 bases from V and 2 from J; bases not matched to a gene: 4. The CDR3 is 15 residues long. Germline V gene sequence: CDR1 LNHNV, CDR2 YYDKDF (reference sequence). For the CDR3, the DNA is TGTGCCACCAGCACCCCTAGCGGTAACACCGGGGAGCTGTTTTTT. Translated: CATSTPSGNTGELFF.

This clonotype was counted a single time. The rearrangement links TRBV10-2 to TRBJ1-6; D gene uncertain. Germline-derived CDR1 and CDR2 are WSHSY and SAAADI. The CDR3 is 11 residues long. Trimming pared 6 bases from V and 8 bases from J, leaving 5 bases between. This CDR3 is CASRSDSPLHF. In DNA form, the CDR3 reads TGCGCCAGCAGATCCGATTCACCCCTCCACTTT.

The V and J genes are TRBV6-8 and TRBJ2-5; D is unresolved. The V end lost 4 bases, the J end lost 4 bases, and 16 bases lay between the germline ends. This CDR3 has 15 residues. From germline, CDR1 is MNHGY and CDR2 SAAAGT. This chain's CDR3 is CASSFTIEKLETQYF. The CDR3 DNA is TGTGCCAGCAGTTTCACTATAGAGAAACTAGAGACCCAGTACTTC.

The chain joins TRBV20-1 to TRBJ2-7, with 10 positions matching TRBD1. The V segment lost 4 bases and the J segment 4 bases; nucleotides outside the gene matches: 13. The CDR3 spans 16 residues. Germline V gene lookup returns CDR1 DFQATT and CDR2 SNEGSKA (reference sequence). CDR3 DNA: TGCAGTGCTATTGGTCATGGGGACAGGGGAGAATACGAGCAGTACTTC. It translates to CSAIGHGDRGEYEQYF.

This clonotype was counted between two and nine times. This sequence joins TRBV11-1 and TRBJ2-3; 10 nucleotides match TRBD2. Looked up from germline, CDR1 is SGHAT and CDR2 is FQDESV (reference sequence). The CDR3 sequence is 17 residues long. J gave up 2 bases and V 2 bases, and 7 bases lay outside the gene matches. CDR3 coding DNA: TGTGCCAGCAGCTTATACCGTAGCGGGGGGCTCACAGATACGCAGTATTTT. As protein: CASSLYRSGGLTDTQYF. Combining the CDR3 with reference TRBV11-1 and TRBJ2-3 gives the whole variable domain EAEVAQSPRYKITEKSQAVAFWCDPISGHATLYWYRQILGQGPELLVQFQDESVVDDSQLPKDRFSAERLKGVDSTLKIQPAELGDSAMYLCASSLYRSGGLTDTQYFGPGTRLTVL.

The sample holds a few counts of this clonotype. This chain uses TRBV27 with TRBJ2-5; 14 bases map to TRBD2. The CDR3 runs to 14 residues. V dropped 7 bases and J dropped 3; count of bases not matched to a gene: 1. Germline V gene data show CDR1 as MNHEY and CDR2 as SMNVEV (reference sequence). CDR3 DNA: TGTGCCAGCAAGGGACTAGCGGGAGAAGAGACCCAGTACTTC. Its translation is CASKGLAGEETQYF.

The CDR3 coding sequence is TGTGCCAGCAGCTCTAGCGGGGGGGCTAGGGATGAGCAGTTCTTC. Its translation: CASSSSGGARDEQFF. This chain connects TRBV7-3 to TRBJ2-1; 12 bases are a match to TRBD2. CDR1 and CDR2 from the germline V gene are SGHTA and FQGTGA. The trim removed 4 bases at V and 8 bases at J, leaving 6 bases unmatched. The CDR3 is made up of 15 amino acids.

This clonotype was seen only once. V and J are TRBV6-2 or TRBV6-3 and TRBJ2-3; D uncertain. V shed 8 bases and J shed 2 bases, with 23 bases lying between them. Germline values: CDR1 MNHEY, CDR2 SVGEGT. This CDR3 region has 17 residues. The CDR3 region has the DNA TGTGCCAGCTCCACCCCACTTGACTCCATCTTCACAGATACGCAGTATTTT. Protein: CASSTPLDSIFTDTQYF.

The V and J genes are TRBV5-1 and TRBJ2-1; no firm D call. The CDR3 is 13 amino acids. V lost 9 bases to trimming and J lost 0 bases, with 10 bases between them. Germline CDR1 is SGHRS and CDR2 is YFSETQ. The chain's CDR3 is CATAVSSYNEQFF. The CDR3 nucleotides are TGCGCCACTGCGGTCAGCTCCTACAATGAGCAGTTCTTC.

The rearrangement links TRBV5-5 to TRBJ2-3; D may correspond to TRBD1 or TRBD2 (5 bases each). V was shortened by 2 bases and J by 1 base, with 14 bases between the two germline ends. The CDR3 sequence is 16 residues long. CDR1 and CDR2 from the germline V gene are SGHKS and YYEKEE (reference sequence). The DNA of the CDR3 is TGTGCCAGCAGCTTAAGGGGAGCTATGGGCACAGATACGCAGTATTTT. This gives the protein CASSLRGAMGTDTQYF.

The gene calls are TRBV28 and TRBJ2-5, with TRBD1 identical over 7 bases. The V segment lost 2 bases and the J segment 5 bases; nucleotides outside the gene matches: 8. CDR1 is MDHEN and CDR2 is SYDVKM in the germline V gene. This CDR3 is 15 amino acids long. CDR3 residues: CASSLGEGAVETQYF. CDR3 sequence (DNA): TGTGCCAGCAGTTTAGGAGAGGGGGCGGTGGAGACCCAGTACTTC.

The chain employs TRBV2 and TRBJ1-2, with 7 bases matching TRBD1. CDR3 length: 13 amino acids. Per the germline V gene, CDR1 is SNHLY and CDR2 is FYNNEI. CDR3 amino acids: CVNRDSPNYGYTF. The CDR3, as DNA: TGTGTCAACCGGGACAGCCCCAACTATGGCTACACCTTC.

V usage is TRBV10-2 and J usage is TRBJ1-2, with D maybe TRBD1 (5 bases). The germline V and J ends were trimmed by 9 bases and 2 bases, with 19 bases remaining between them. CDR1 WSHSY and CDR2 SAAADI come from the germline V gene. The CDR3 covers 15 residues. The CDR3 DNA reads as TGCGCCAGTGGGACTATCGGGAACAGCAACTATGGCTACACCTTC. Translated: CASGTIGNSNYGYTF.

This clonotype was seen at least ten times. This chain connects TRBV7-8 to TRBJ2-1; 8 nucleotides line up with TRBD2. This CDR3 is built from 14 residues. V gave up 7 bases and J gave up 2 bases; unmatched junction bases: 4. CDR1 and CDR2 from the germline V gene are SGHVS and FQNEAQ. The CDR3 reads CASIRGGPYNEQFF. In DNA, the CDR3 is TGTGCCAGCATCCGGGGGGGCCCCTACAATGAGCAGTTCTTC. Together with reference TRBV7-8 and TRBJ2-1, the CDR3 gives the full variable domain: GAGVSQSPRYKVAKRGQDVALRCDPISGHVSLFWYQQALGQGPEFLTYFQNEAQLDKSGLPSDRFFAERPEGSVSTLKIQRTQQEDSAVYLCASIRGGPYNEQFFGPGTRLTVL.

V usage is TRBV27 and J usage is TRBJ2-3; the match to TRBD1 covers 10 bases. The CDR3 loop spans 15 amino acids. V was clipped by 2 bases and J by 4 bases; unmatched bases: 3. Germline CDR1 MNHEY, CDR2 SMNVEV (reference sequence). Here the CDR3 reads CASSLNGQGADTQYF. DNA for the CDR3: TGTGCCAGCAGTTTAAACGGACAGGGGGCAGATACGCAGTATTTT.

The chain is built from TRBV10-1 and TRBJ2-7; possibly TRBD1 for D (6 bases). The germline V gene has CDR1 WNHNN and CDR2 SYGVQD (reference sequence). The CDR3 covers 14 residues. V dropped 4 bases and J dropped 2 bases, with 12 bases sitting between them. In DNA, the CDR3 is TGCGCCAGCAGTGGGACAGACTCGCCCTACGAGCAGTACTTC. This translates into CASSGTDSPYEQYF.

The J gene is TRBJ1-2, the V gene TRBV20-1; D is possibly TRBD1 (5 bases). Germline CDR1 is DFQATT and CDR2 is SNEGSKA (reference sequence). This CDR3 is 16 amino acids long. V dropped 1 base and J dropped 3 bases, with 18 bases sitting between them. This chain's CDR3 is CSARGAGQGLHYGYTF. The CDR3 coding sequence is TGCAGTGCTAGAGGTGCCGGGCAGGGTTTACACTATGGCTACACCTTC.

This clonotype turned up a few times. V usage is TRBV27 and J usage is TRBJ2-4; D is unclear. The CDR3 consists of 12 residues. V was pared by 6 bases and J by 4 bases, with 7 bases between. Germline values: CDR1 MNHEY, CDR2 SMNVEV (reference sequence). CDR3: CASSAAKNIQYF. The CDR3 region has the DNA TGTGCCAGCAGCGCGGCAAAAAACATTCAGTACTTC.

The genes are TRBV7-6 and TRBJ2-1; 7 bases map to TRBD2. The ends lost 5 bases at V and 5 bases at J; junction bases unmatched: 3. The CDR3 is 13 amino acids. Germline assignment: CDR1 SGHVS and CDR2 FNYEAQ. The CDR3 loop is CASSVGLNNEQFF. CDR3 nucleotides: TGTGCCAGCAGCGTGGGACTAAACAATGAGCAGTTCTTC.

This clonotype was found a few times. The chain joins TRBV27 to TRBJ1-1; TRBD1 is a possible D gene (6 bases). Germline assignment: CDR1 MNHEY and CDR2 SMNVEV (reference sequence). Trimming removed 4 bases from V and 4 bases from J, with 13 bases in between. The CDR3 is 14 amino acids. The CDR3 loop reads CASSSGGAGTEAFF. The DNA for the CDR3 is TGTGCCAGCAGTTCCGGGGGCGCGGGCACTGAAGCTTTCTTT.

The rearrangement uses TRBV19 and TRBJ1-5, with D perhaps TRBD1 (5 bases). Trimming stripped 4 bases from V and 3 bases from J, with 19 bases between. The CDR3 has 17 amino acids. Germline CDR1 and CDR2: LNHDA and SQIVND (reference sequence). The CDR3 reads CASSTKNKKGINQPQHF. CDR3 DNA sequence: TGTGCCAGTAGTACCAAGAACAAGAAGGGGATCAATCAGCCCCAGCATTTT.

This clonotype was counted at least ten times. The chain recombines TRBV7-2 with TRBJ1-1; D is uncertain. Germline V CDR1 and CDR2: SGHTA, FQGNSA. Trimming removed 11 bases at V and 11 bases at J, with 15 bases between. This CDR3 comprises 10 residues. DNA for the CDR3: TGTGCCTCGATACTCGGGCACGCTTTCTTT. It encodes CASILGHAFF.

This clonotype was counted a few times. This chain uses TRBV27 with TRBJ1-6, with D perhaps matching TRBD1 (5 bases). V dropped 5 bases and J dropped 8 bases, with 13 bases sitting between them. The CDR3 spans 14 residues. Germline loops: CDR1 MNHEY, CDR2 SMNVEV (reference sequence). The CDR3 DNA sequence: TGTGCCAGCAGTGTAGGGACCGCTCATTCACCCCTCCACTTT. Amino acid sequence: CASSVGTAHSPLHF.

This clonotype was observed a handful of times. This chain joins TRBV7-9 and TRBJ2-2; 8 positions agree with TRBD2. Germline trimming cut 7 bases from V and 4 bases from J; bases unmatched to any gene: 2. This CDR3 is built from 13 residues. Germline V gives CDR1 SEHNR, CDR2 FQNEAQ (reference sequence). In DNA form, the CDR3 reads TGTGCCAGCAACCTAGCGGGCACCGGGGAGCTGTTTTTT. Protein: CASNLAGTGELFF.

The V and J genes are TRBV27 and TRBJ2-2; D may be TRBD1 (5 bases). V lost 7 bases and J 4 bases, leaving 13 bases between the germline ends. Per the germline V gene, CDR1 is MNHEY and CDR2 is SMNVEV (reference sequence). The CDR3 totals 14 residues. In nucleotides, the CDR3 is TGTGCCAGCAACTCAAACAGGATCACCGGGGAGCTGTTTTTT. Protein: CASNSNRITGELFF.

This clonotype was picked up a small number of times. The V call is TRBV5-8, the J call TRBJ2-7; 9 bases fit TRBD2. Germline V gene sequence: CDR1 SGHTS, CDR2 YDEGEE. The V gene end was trimmed by 4 bases and the J gene end by 3 bases; junction bases not matched to a gene: 11. This CDR3 comprises 16 residues. The CDR3 nucleotides are TGTGCCAGCAGCCTCCGCGGCGGGGGGGCTGGCTACGAGCAGTACGTC. Translating it yields CASSLRGGGAGYEQYV.

The chain employs TRBV11-2 and TRBJ2-1; tentatively, D is TRBD1 (6 bases). Trimming removed 1 base from V and 5 bases from J, with 15 bases in between. This CDR3 region has 16 residues. Germline V lookup: CDR1 SGHAT, CDR2 FQNNGV. Written as DNA, the CDR3 is TGTGCCAGCAGCTTAGGGGTACAGGGATCCCACAATGAGCAGTTCTTC. Translation: CASSLGVQGSHNEQFF.

This clonotype was seen a handful of times. CDR3 sequence: CASSFGGHQTQYF. CDR3 in DNA: TGTGCCAGCAGTTTCGGGGGTCACCAGACCCAGTACTTC. The chain combines TRBV6-1 with TRBJ2-5, with a weak D call TRBD2 (6 bases). CDR3 length: 13 amino acids. V lost 5 bases to trimming and J lost 6 bases, with 13 bases between them. Germline V gives CDR1 MNHNS, CDR2 SASEGT.